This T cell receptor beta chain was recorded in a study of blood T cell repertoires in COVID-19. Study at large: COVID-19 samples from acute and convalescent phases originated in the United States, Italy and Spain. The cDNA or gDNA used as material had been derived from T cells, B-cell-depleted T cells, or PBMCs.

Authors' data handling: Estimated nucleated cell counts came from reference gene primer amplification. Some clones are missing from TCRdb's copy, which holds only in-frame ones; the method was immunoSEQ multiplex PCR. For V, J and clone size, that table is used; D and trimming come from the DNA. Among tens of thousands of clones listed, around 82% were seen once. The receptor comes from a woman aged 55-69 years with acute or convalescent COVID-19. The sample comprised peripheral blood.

CDR3 nucleotide sequence: TGTGCCATCAGTCCCGGGGGGCCGGGCACAGATACGCAGTATTTT. The encoded protein is CAISPGGPGTDTQYF. The V gene is TRBV10-3, the J gene TRBJ2-3, with a possible D match to TRBD2 (7 bases). Germline lookup yields CDR1 ENHRY and CDR2 SYGVKD. CDR3 length equals 15 residues. Trimming stripped 5 bases from V and 1 base from J, with 13 bases between.